This T cell receptor beta chain stems from a study of response to subunit inactivated influenza vaccine. The germline gives CDR1 LGHNA, CDR2 YSLEER. The CDR3 spans 15 residues. V lost 4 bases and J 1 base, leaving 11 bases between the germline ends. Study-level results: Authors proposed each seasonal influenza vaccination draws in few new T cells.

A single record per CDR3 protein comes from TCRdb applying MiXCR to the RT-PCR reads. There are a few hundred thousand distinct CDR3 sequences in the sample; 12% to 15% occur only once, and around 10% lies in the top ten. Turning to this clonotype: Antigen: not known.

The TCR sequence derives from a man between 45 and 60 years old who received an inactivated influenza vaccine. Sample: PBMCs from blood, taken 11 to 12 days after vaccination. The chain has TRBV4-3 and TRBJ1-3, with no clear D. CDR3 DNA: TGCGCCAGCAGCCTGGGCGGGGATTCTGGAAACACCATATATTTT. Translation: CASSLGGDSGNTIYF.